The entry below describes one T cell receptor (beta chain). Its antigen is as yet unknown. This specimen belongs to a study of blood T cells in healthy people across ages. Findings of the study overall: Age advanced and TCR beta diversity per million T cells fell, roughly linearly. Long-lived and aged donors differed, with more naive CD4+ cells and higher diversity in the long-lived.

The germline CDR1 and CDR2 sequences are SNHLY and FYNNEI. The V and J ends lost 8 bases and 9 bases, in that order; junction bases with no gene match: 9. The CDR3 totals 13 residues. The study drew donors from healthy Caucasian individuals in Russia aged roughly 6 to 95. Sample-barcoded 5' priming and a J-beta primer mix drove a second PCR of 7 to 11 cycles. TCRdb reanalysed the 5' RACE reads using MiXCR and keeps one entry per CDR3 protein. This table holds about 2 million distinct CDR3 sequences, about 50% found once. The rearrangement uses TRBV2 and TRBJ2-1; 8 bases map to TRBD2. Sample: blood. This clonotype was obtained from a middle-aged woman in good health. The CDR3 here is CASGGTRSREQFF. The CDR3 bases are TGTGCCAGCGGTGGGACTAGGTCTCGTGAGCAGTTCTTC.